This T cell receptor beta chain stems from a study of T cell responses to AZD1222 COVID-19 vaccine (dated by TCRdb to 2020 to 2022). Study-level background: TCR sequencing was performed for 230 to 250 trial participants, of whom around 210 were given two doses of AZD1222 and some 26 were given two doses of MenACWY control vaccine. Trial participants were enrolled by age into subgroups of 18-55, 56-69 and 70-plus years, and around 150, 28 and 57 TCR-sequenced participants, respectively, were included in these subgroups. The paper's findings and limits, for the study overall: Conclusions about previously exposed vaccinees are limited, since just a handful of AZD1222 recipients were seropositive for SARS-CoV-2 at baseline. The 56-69-year group was small, and its depth increase did not reach significance, likely because of low power. Because no samples from the day 14 peak response were available, repertoires could be characterized only after the peak T cell response. Participants were mostly white British and included more females than males, and it was suggested by the authors that clonal diversity may have been underestimated. A significant rise in spike-specific TCR breadth and depth was observed after two AZD1222 doses relative to day 0 and relative to MenACWY recipients. Epitopes outside the regions mutated in the B.1.351 and B.1.1.7 variants were reportedly recognized by nearly half of the unique spike-specific TCRs. CD4 TCRs associated with the vaccine covered the entire spike protein, and the dominant responses were in regions 160-218 and 743-854.

The CDR3 regions of human TCRbeta chains were subjected to immunosequencing. The authors' pipeline ran thus. TCRs in the repertoires were matched against a reference library of SARS-CoV-2-specific TCRs that had been generated with the MIRA antigen-specificity platform. Breadth meant the fraction of unique TCRs that were SARS-CoV-2-associated, whereas depth meant the fraction of total T cells that were SARS-CoV-2-associated. Using the MIRA data, each spike-specific TCR was assigned both to the spike region to which the TCR was reactive and to a CD4 or CD8 class. Log10-transformed breadth and depth values were compared by one-way ANOVA with Sidak's multiple comparisons tests. The table comes from immuneACCESS by way of TCRdb, which keeps in-frame sequences with V and J called. Part of the clones is missing from these tables; in studies checked, under half for an unresolved V gene and the rest for unknown reasons. V, J and clone size were drawn from that table, and D and trimming were deduced from the DNA. Here the sample has about 84,000 clones; around 85% occur a single time. More than 9% of the sample is held by the ten biggest clonotypes.

The sample's time point, from its label and the paper: about 28 days (+/-7) after the second vaccine dose. Because spike-specific TCR depth and breadth did not differ between the two schedules, AZD1222 recipients who got a second dose at roughly 4 weeks were pooled with those who got a second dose at roughly 12 weeks. Vaccinee samples were obtained from the UK trials COV001 and COV002, which included a single-blind randomized controlled phase 2/3 trial of AZD1222 (ChAdOx1 nCoV-19) in healthy adults. For TCRbeta chain sequencing, PBMC samples were collected from trial participants at day 0 and at day 28 after the second dose. This clone was seen a few times. The target of this receptor is not known. One base away there is no much larger clone; base qualities are not given. CDR1 SGHDN and CDR2 FVKESK were looked up in the germline V gene. Trimming takes 4 bases from V and 7 bases from J, and the germline ends sit 19 bases apart. The CDR3 holds 15 amino acids from the cysteine to the phenylalanine. Just the 45-base CDR3 DNA is kept, in frame starting at base 1.

This sample comprised peripheral blood, obtained 28 days after the second AZD1222 dose. The V gene is TRBV14 and the J gene is TRBJ1-2; matching of 5 bases hints at TRBD1 as the D gene. The sequence derives from an adult who received the AZD1222 COVID-19 vaccine. The nucleotide sequence reads as follows: TGTGCCAGCAGCCCCCGTGGGATGGGGGATGGTGGCTACACCTTC. This yields the protein CASSPRGMGDGGYTF.